The entry that follows covers one T cell receptor (beta chain) sequence. In this sample, this clone turned up once. Its antigen is not yet known. No base quality information exists; no much larger clone differs at one position. V is cut by 4 bases and J by 5 bases, and the space between the germline ends is 10 bases. CDR1 and CDR2, per the germline V gene, are SGHDT and YYEEEE. The CDR3 has 13 amino acids, counting the end cysteine and phenylalanine. Only the CDR3 portion is preserved as DNA: 39 bases, with reading frame beginning at the first base. These data are taken from a study of T cells in localized non-small cell lung cancer (TCRdb year 2020). In terms of the full investigation: The study analyzed T cell repertoires of over 200 early-stage NSCLC patients, comparing tumors and uninvolved tumor-adjacent lungs. The cohort consisted of approximately 240 treatment-naive NSCLC patients whose localized lung tumors had been resected. A mean age of approximately 70 years was recorded for the NSCLC patients, of whom 129 were male and 107 were female.

On the study overall, not on this receptor specifically: The highest T cell clonality was observed in uninvolved tumor-adjacent lung, where clonality exceeded that of tumor, suggesting that antigenic responses were more focused in uninvolved tumor-adjacent lung. Longer overall survival was associated with higher blood T cell density, whereas shorter survival was associated with higher adjacent-lung clonality. Of the top 100 tumor clones, a median of 57 were detected in paired uninvolved adjacent lung; about 28 were also among that lung's top 100. Because the study design was exploratory, TCR variables were selected using unadjusted p-values without false-discovery rate correction. Because multi-region tumor sequencing was not performed, intratumor heterogeneity could not be ruled out.

TCR beta CDR3 regions were sequenced from DNA using the immunoSEQ Assay. Regarding the original processing steps: T cell density was computed as TCR beta template counts normalized to usable DNA estimated by amplifying housekeeping genes. The preseqR package was used to estimate richness by extrapolating to 400,000 templates for PBMC samples and to 120,000 templates for tissue samples. Clonality was taken to be one minus Pielou's evenness. To identify tissue-enriched TCRs, differential abundance testing was run on productive amino-acid clonotypes with a minimum total count of 5 and an alpha of 0.1. The Jaccard Index and the Morisita Overlap Index were used to measure how much the repertoires overlapped between compartments. GLIPH grouped TCR beta CDR3s together with public tetramer-defined viral CDR3s, and a viral motif had to include at least three viral sequences and show V-gene enrichment. TCRdb stores this immuneACCESS table with in-frame sequences only. Part of the clones is absent; in the studies checked, under half of the shortfall reflects unresolved V genes, and no reason is known for the rest. V, J and clone size reflect that table, while D and trimming were determined from the DNA. Here the sample has about 72,000 clones; 84% occur a single time. Roughly 14% of the sample is held by the ten biggest clonotypes.

At diagnosis, peripheral blood, uninvolved tumor-adjacent lung and tumor were collected and were preserved as a mix of fresh-frozen and FFPE material. For TCR repertoire profiling, blood samples were analyzed as peripheral blood mononuclear cells. The chain is made from TRBV5-6 and TRBJ1-5, and the D gene may be TRBD1, 5 bases matching. This clonotype was sampled from a female donor over 55 with stage I lung adenocarcinoma. The source material was peripheral blood, sampled before any cancer treatment. For the CDR3, the sequence is CASSRWGYQPQHF. The DNA is as follows: TGTGCCAGCAGCCGGTGGGGGTATCAGCCCCAGCATTTT.